These 17 T cell receptor beta chains came from one sample sequenced in a study of blood T cells in healthy people across ages. With a J-beta primer mix and a sample-barcoded 5' primer, a second PCR ran about 6 to 11 cycles. TCRdb processed the 5' RACE reads anew with MiXCR; each CDR3 protein has one entry. This table has 500,000 to 550,000 distinct CDR3 sequences, less than 25% appearing once. These same records also appear under a second study, on T cells of mothers and their children.

The specimen sequenced was blood. The source is a boy aged 5 to 17 in good health.

This rearrangement joins TRBV28 to TRBJ2-7; D call uncertain. CDR1 MDHEN and CDR2 SYDVKM come from the germline V gene. The CDR3 sequence is 11 residues long. Trimming left V 8 bases short and J 5 bases short, with 10 bases between. For the CDR3, the DNA is TGTGCCAGCGGTCAGATCCACGAGCAGTACTTC. This gives the protein CASGQIHEQYF.

This chain uses TRBV29-1 with TRBJ2-1, with D perhaps TRBD2 (6 bases). Trimming stripped 4 bases from V and 8 bases from J, with 9 bases between. Per germline, CDR1 SQVTM and CDR2 ANQGSEA. CDR3 size: 11 residues. This CDR3 is CSVAIADEQFF. CDR3 nucleotide sequence: TGCAGCGTTGCCATAGCGGATGAGCAGTTCTTC.

The V call is TRBV6-1, the J call TRBJ1-4, with 7 nucleotides matching TRBD1. The CDR3 is 15 amino acids. V was pared by 5 bases and J by 4 bases, with 7 bases of the junction left unmatched. Germline values: CDR1 MNHNS, CDR2 SASEGT. CDR3 DNA: TGTGCCAGCAGTACATTGGGACAGATTAATGAAAAACTGTTTTTT. It is translated as CASSTLGQINEKLFF.

This clonotype was seen only a few times. This chain connects TRBV15 to TRBJ2-5; possible D gene TRBD2, 5 bases. Trimming pared 0 bases from V and 1 base from J, leaving 12 bases between. The CDR3 runs to 16 residues. CDR1 is LNHNV, CDR2 YYDKDF, per germline (reference sequence). CDR3 nucleotide sequence: TGTGCCACCAGCAGAGATTTGGCTAGCTCCCAAGAGACCCAGTACTTC. It codes for CATSRDLASSQETQYF.

The chain employs TRBV12-3 or TRBV12-4 and TRBJ1-2, with D uncertain. The CDR3 totals 14 residues. V was shortened by 6 bases and J by 3 bases, with 14 bases between the two germline ends. For the CDR3, the DNA is TGTGCCAGCAGCCCCTCCTCTTTCGACTATGGCTACACCTTC. It translates to CASSPSSFDYGYTF.

This clonotype was counted only a few times. The V call is TRBV7-2, the J call TRBJ2-3; tentative D call: TRBD2 (7 bases). The germline V and J ends were trimmed by 1 base and 7 bases, with 15 bases remaining between them. The CDR3 runs 15 residues. CDR1 is SGHTA, CDR2 FQGNSA, per germline. As DNA, the CDR3 is TGTGCCAGCAGCTTAGTAGGAGGGGGGGGTAATACGCAGTATTTT. This codes for CASSLVGGGGNTQYF.

This chain uses TRBV2 with TRBJ2-5; D might be TRBD1 (5 bases). This CDR3 is built from 13 residues. Germline V CDR1 and CDR2: SNHLY, FYNNEI. Trimming took 7 bases from V and 0 from J, leaving 9 bases between them. The CDR3 is CASTGPNQETQYF. The CDR3 DNA is TGTGCCAGCACAGGGCCTAACCAAGAGACCCAGTACTTC.

The chain employs TRBV27 and TRBJ1-3; no reliable D call. The CDR3 covers 14 residues. V lost 7 bases and J lost 2, with 12 bases in between. Germline CDR1 is MNHEY and CDR2 is SMNVEV (reference sequence). CDR3 protein: CASTLTFPGNTIYF. The CDR3 DNA is TGTGCCAGCACCCTGACGTTCCCTGGAAACACCATATATTTT.

This clonotype turned up a few times. The genes are TRBV21-1 and TRBJ2-4; the table's D gene call, TRBD1, was not cross checked with the DNA. TRBV21-1 is a documented pseudogene. The CDR3 length is 16 residues. The CDR3 loop is CASSARDSLAKNIQYF. The CDR3 DNA sequence: TGTGCCAGCAGCGCCCGGGACAGTTTGGCCAAAAACATTCAGTACTTC.

The sample holds a few counts of this clonotype. This chain joins TRBV7-8 and TRBJ2-5, with 7 bases lining up with TRBD1. After removal of 6 bases from V and 3 bases from J, the junction contained 4 bases not matched to a gene. Germline assignment: CDR1 SGHVS and CDR2 FQNEAQ. This CDR3 contains 13 residues. The CDR3: CASRSRGKETQYF. The CDR3 DNA reads TGTGCCAGCAGGTCCAGGGGGAAAGAGACCCAGTACTTC.

A word on this clonotype: This likely comes from a read error, as the CDR3 has no conserved phenylalanine or tryptophan at its end. The chain employs TRBV29-1 and TRBJ1-2, with 11 bases aligning to TRBD1. V was clipped by 1 base and J by 8 bases; unmatched bases: 6. The CDR3 spans 14 residues. Looked up from germline, CDR1 is SQVTM and CDR2 is ANQGSEA. The DNA for the CDR3 is TGCAGCGTTGAAGTGGGACAGGGGGGTGTAGGCTACACCTTG. Protein: CSVEVGQGGVGYTL.

This clonotype was detected many times. The gene calls are TRBV7-9 and TRBJ2-5; tentatively, D is TRBD1 or TRBD2 (5 bases each). Germline CDR1 and CDR2: SEHNR and FQNEAQ (reference sequence). The CDR3 loop spans 14 amino acids. V lost 2 bases and J lost 3, with 10 bases in between. The CDR3 region is CASSLHGAEETQYF. The CDR3 DNA reads TGTGCCAGCAGCTTACACGGGGCCGAAGAGACCCAGTACTTC.

This clonotype was found a few times. The chain links TRBV19 to TRBJ1-2; D gene unclear. CDR1 and CDR2 from the germline V gene are LNHDA and SQIVND (reference sequence). The CDR3 length is 13 residues. V was pared by 8 bases and J by 3 bases, with 13 bases between. The CDR3 sequence is CASSTEIYYGYTF. The CDR3 DNA sequence: TGTGCCAGTTCTACTGAAATTTACTATGGCTACACCTTC.

The chain is built from TRBV7-3 and TRBJ2-5; a possible D gene is TRBD2 (6 bases). The CDR3 has 17 amino acids. Trimming pared 0 bases from V and 1 base from J, leaving 15 bases between. Germline V gene data show CDR1 as SGHTA and CDR2 as FQGTGA. The CDR3 sequence: CASSLTGGRTVQETQYF. The CDR3 region has the DNA TGTGCCAGCAGCTTAACGGGGGGTCGGACCGTCCAAGAGACCCAGTACTTC.

The CDR3 sequence: CSVIAGGPVTQYF. CDR3 bases: TGCAGCGTTATAGCGGGGGGGCCTGTGACCCAGTACTTC. The chain combines TRBV29-1 with TRBJ2-5; 11 nucleotides line up with TRBD2. This CDR3 comprises 13 residues. V shed 5 bases, J shed 7 bases, and the junction held 6 bases outside the gene matches. The germline CDR1 and CDR2 sequences are SQVTM and ANQGSEA. Using reference TRBV29-1 and TRBJ2-5 for the parts outside the CDR3, the full variable domain is SAVISQKPSRDICQRGTSLTIQCQVDSQVTMMFWYRQQPGQSLTLIATANQGSEATYESGFVIDKFPISRPNLTFSTLTVSNMSPEDSSIYLCSVIAGGPVTQYFGPGTRLLVL.

The chain carries TRBV2 and TRBJ1-3; D unresolved. V lost 4 bases and J 2 bases, leaving 18 bases between the germline ends. Per germline, CDR1 SNHLY and CDR2 FYNNEI. CDR3 length: 17 amino acids. CDR3 sequence (DNA): TGTGCCAGCAGTGGCACCATTAAGTTCCCGACTGGAAACACCATATATTTT. Translated, it gives CASSGTIKFPTGNTIYF.

The rearrangement joins TRBV7-3 to TRBJ2-2; 8 positions match TRBD2. Trimming removed 4 bases from V and 0 bases from J; junction bases left unmatched: 7. CDR1 and CDR2 from the germline V gene are SGHTA and FQGTGA. This CDR3 has 17 residues. CDR3 sequence (DNA): TGTGCCAGCAGCTCCCCTGGCGGGGGGTCGAACACCGGGGAGCTGTTTTTT. Its protein is CASSSPGGGSNTGELFF.